This TCR beta chain came from a study of T cell responses to AZD1222 COVID-19 vaccine. Repertoires were generated with immunoSEQ multiplex PCR, while TCRdb's copy carries only in-frame clones and drops some. In the table there are 100,000 to 150,000 clones, about 82% of which are singletons. The germline gives CDR1 SGHDT, CDR2 YYEEEE. The V and J ends lost 1 base and 8 bases respectively, with 12 bases between them. The CDR3 is 13 residues long. This receptor was obtained from an adult in good health. The sequencing here drew on peripheral blood, taken on day 0 of AZD1222 vaccination. The V gene is TRBV5-6, the J gene TRBJ1-2; D gene ambiguous. CDR3 DNA: TGTGCCAGCAGCTTGAGGCAGTCCTCGGGCTACACCTTC. Residues: CASSLRQSSGYTF. Looking up the rest from reference TRBV5-6 and TRBJ1-2 gives the full variable domain: DAGVTQSPTHLIKTRGQQVTLRCSPKSGHDTVSWYQQALGQGPQFIFQYYEEEERQRGNFPDRFSGHQFPNYSSELNVNALLLGDSALYLCASSLRQSSGYTFGSGTRLTVV.